The 7 T cell receptor beta chains given below trace back to one sample, sequenced in a study of CD8 T cells in Susac syndrome. RNA amounts of about 0.5 to 1 ug underwent reverse transcription with random hexamers. TCRdb recomputed calls from the immunoSEQ multiplex PCR reads with MiXCR, one row per CDR3 protein. Of about 210,000 distinct CDR3 sequences listed, 95% are singletons. The source material was CD4+ T cells from PBMCs. Source of these receptors: a human donor with multiple sclerosis.

V and J are TRBV29-1 and TRBJ2-7; 9 bases are a match to TRBD2. With V trimmed by 6 bases and J by 0 bases, 6 bases remained unmatched. CDR1 is SQVTM, CDR2 ANQGSEA, per germline. The CDR3 is 14 amino acids. The CDR3 DNA sequence: TGCAGCGTGTCAAGGACTAGCGTCTCCTACGAGCAGTACTTC. This encodes CSVSRTSVSYEQYF.

This clonotype was picked up one time. The chain joins TRBV9 to TRBJ2-3; 11 nucleotides align to TRBD2. The CDR3 runs 15 residues. The ends lost 3 bases at V and 4 bases at J; junction bases unmatched: 4. Germline-derived CDR1 and CDR2 are SGDLS and YYNGEE. CDR3 protein: CASSAGTSGADTQYF. The DNA for the CDR3 is TGTGCCAGCAGCGCCGGGACTAGCGGCGCAGATACGCAGTATTTT.

The rearrangement uses TRBV12-3 or TRBV12-4 and TRBJ1-6; the D gene is possibly TRBD1 (6 bases). The CDR3 length is 15 residues. The V end lost 5 bases, the J end lost 7 bases, and 15 bases lay between the germline ends. The CDR3 DNA reads as TGTGCCAGCAGTACAAACAGGGCCGGGAATTCACCCCTCCACTTT. As protein: CASSTNRAGNSPLHF.

The chain uses TRBV15 and TRBJ2-5, with 13 bases fitting TRBD2. After removal of 3 bases from V and 2 bases from J, the junction contained 3 bases not matched to a gene. This CDR3 is 16 amino acids long. Germline V gene data show CDR1 as LNHNV and CDR2 as YYDKDF (reference sequence). The CDR3 reads CATSSRLAGGQETQYF. DNA for the CDR3: TGTGCCACCAGCAGTCGACTAGCGGGGGGACAAGAGACCCAGTACTTC.

This clonotype was detected once. This CDR3 is CSARSEINGQPQHF. The CDR3 nucleotides read TGCAGTGCTAGATCGGAGATTAATGGTCAGCCCCAGCATTTT. The chain is built from TRBV20-1 and TRBJ1-5, with D unclear. The CDR3 loop spans 14 amino acids. Looked up from germline, CDR1 is DFQATT and CDR2 is SNEGSKA (reference sequence). V dropped 2 bases and J dropped 6 bases, with 14 bases sitting between them.

The V and J genes are TRBV30 and TRBJ1-6; D not resolved. The CDR3 has 15 amino acids. V lost 4 bases, J lost 0 bases, and 10 bases lay in between. CDR1 and CDR2 (germline): GTSNPN, SVGIG (reference sequence). CDR3 amino acids: CAWNPDSSYNSPLHF. The CDR3 region has the DNA TGTGCCTGGAACCCCGATAGCTCCTATAATTCACCCCTCCACTTT.

The chain carries TRBV2 and TRBJ2-1; D not certain. The CDR3 is 15 amino acids. V shed 3 bases and J shed 1 base, with 10 bases lying between them. Germline V gene lookup returns CDR1 SNHLY and CDR2 FYNNEI. CDR3 loop: CASSDGRWSYNEQFF. The DNA for the CDR3 is TGTGCCAGCAGTGATGGCCGATGGTCCTACAATGAGCAGTTCTTC.